This section outlines one T cell receptor (beta chain) sequence together with its context. These data are taken from a study of blood T cell repertoires in COVID-19. Turning to the study itself: The United States, Italy and Spain provided the acute and convalescent COVID-19 samples. From T cells, B-cell-depleted T cells, or PBMCs came the material, which was cDNA or gDNA.

In the source study's methods: Reference gene primers were amplified, and this amplification served to estimate nucleated cell counts. Method: immunoSEQ multiplex PCR; TCRdb's copy keeps in-frame clones and lacks some. V, J and clone size are those of that table, while D and trimming were read from the DNA. The repertoire consists of roughly 73,000 clones, with about 88% occurring once and the leading ten covering 2.5% to 3%. This TCR came from a man between 70 and 80 years old with active or convalescent COVID-19. The specimen was peripheral blood.

CDR3 in amino acids: CASTRTSSYNEQFF. The DNA of the CDR3 is TGCGCCAGCACCCGGACTAGCTCCTACAATGAGCAGTTCTTC. The J gene is TRBJ2-1, the V gene TRBV10-2; 7 positions agree with TRBD2. In germline, CDR1 is WSHSY, CDR2 SAAADI. The CDR3 runs 14 residues. Unmatched junction bases numbered 3, after V lost 7 bases and J lost 0 bases.